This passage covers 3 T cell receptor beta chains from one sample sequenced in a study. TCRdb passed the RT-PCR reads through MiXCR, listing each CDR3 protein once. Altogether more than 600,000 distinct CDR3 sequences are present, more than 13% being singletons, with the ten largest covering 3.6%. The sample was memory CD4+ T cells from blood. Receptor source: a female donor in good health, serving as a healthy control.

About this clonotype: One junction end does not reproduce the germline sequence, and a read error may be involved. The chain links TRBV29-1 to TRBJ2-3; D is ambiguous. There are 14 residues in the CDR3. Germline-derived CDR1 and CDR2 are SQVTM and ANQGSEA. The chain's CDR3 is CSVEKDFSTYTQYF. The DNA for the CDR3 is TGCAGCGTTGAAAAGGATTTCAGCACATATACGCAGTATTTT.

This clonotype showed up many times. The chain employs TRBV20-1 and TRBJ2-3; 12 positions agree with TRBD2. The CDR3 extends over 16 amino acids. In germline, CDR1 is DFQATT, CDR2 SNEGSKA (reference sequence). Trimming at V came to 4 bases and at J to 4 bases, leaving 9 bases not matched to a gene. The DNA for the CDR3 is TGCAGTGCTACTCGGACTAGCGGGATGATGGCAGATACGCAGTATTTT. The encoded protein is CSATRTSGMMADTQYF.

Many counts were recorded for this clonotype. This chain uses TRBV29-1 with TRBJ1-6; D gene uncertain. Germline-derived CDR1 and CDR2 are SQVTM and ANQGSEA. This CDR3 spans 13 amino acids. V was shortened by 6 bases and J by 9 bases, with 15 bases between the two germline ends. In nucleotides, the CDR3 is TGCAGCGTCGCCGCGGAGGGAGGTTCACCCCTCCACTTT. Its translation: CSVAAEGGSPLHF. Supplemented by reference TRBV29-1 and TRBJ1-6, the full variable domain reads SAVISQKPSRDICQRGTSLTIQCQVDSQVTMMFWYRQQPGQSLTLIATANQGSEATYESGFVIDKFPISRPNLTFSTLTVSNMSPEDSSIYLCSVAAEGGSPLHFGNGTRLTVT.